The 29 T cell receptor beta chains listed next were all sequenced from one sample in a study of cytomegalovirus exposure and HLA in healthy donors. This PCR relied on a set of 60 Vbeta primers and 13 Jbeta primers. TCRdb keeps only in-frame clones here, not all; method: immunoSEQ multiplex PCR. The profile shows tens of thousands of clones, roughly 60% of them singletons. The sequenced sample was PBMCs. The receptors were sampled from a human donor in good health.

The chain joins TRBV4-1 to TRBJ1-2, with D hard to call. V was pared by 1 base and J by 5 bases, with 11 bases between. This CDR3 spans 14 amino acids. Germline CDR1 reads MGHRA; CDR2 reads YSYEKL. The CDR3 loop reads CASSQGPGGYGYTF. Here the CDR3 DNA reads TGCGCCAGCAGCCAAGGTCCCGGAGGATATGGCTACACCTTC.

V gene TRBV19 combines with J gene TRBJ2-7; TRBD1 agrees at 7 bases. The V segment lost 4 bases and the J segment 0 bases; nucleotides outside the gene matches: 6. Per germline, CDR1 LNHDA and CDR2 SQIVND (reference sequence). CDR3 length: 15 amino acids. In nucleotides, the CDR3 is TGTGCCAGTAGTAGGACAGGTCTCAGCTCCTACGAGCAGTACTTC. This codes for CASSRTGLSSYEQYF.

The chain is built from TRBV2 and TRBJ2-1, with 8 positions matching TRBD2. V trimming: 7 bases; J trimming: 5 bases; junction bases outside the gene matches: 7. This CDR3 has 14 amino acids. Germline values: CDR1 SNHLY, CDR2 FYNNEI. The CDR3, as DNA: TGTGCCAGCATGAGGAGCGGGGGTAACAATGAGCAGTTCTTC. Amino acids: CASMRSGGNNEQFF.

The CDR3 sequence: CASRRAGQGTEAFF. CDR3 nucleotide sequence: TGTGCCAGCAGGCGCGCAGGGCAGGGCACTGAAGCTTTCTTT. V and J are TRBV27 and TRBJ1-1; D perhaps matches TRBD1 (5 bases). Germline loops: CDR1 MNHEY, CDR2 SMNVEV (reference sequence). There are 14 residues in the CDR3. Between the trimmed V and J ends, which lost 6 bases and 4 bases, there was a span of 15 bases.

The genes are TRBV27 and TRBJ2-4, with a weak D call TRBD1 (6 bases). The germline CDR1 and CDR2 sequences are MNHEY and SMNVEV (reference sequence). The germline V and J ends were trimmed by 2 bases and 3 bases, with 11 bases remaining between them. The CDR3 is 15 residues long. This CDR3 reads CASSLAGVGKNIQYF. The CDR3, as DNA: TGTGCCAGCAGTTTAGCAGGGGTAGGCAAAAACATTCAGTACTTC.

J is TRBJ1-1 and V is TRBV4-2; 12 bases match TRBD1. Germline lookup yields CDR1 LGHNA and CDR2 YNFKEQ. Germline trimming cut 0 bases from V and 4 bases from J; bases unmatched to any gene: 12. This CDR3 region has 19 residues. In nucleotides, the CDR3 is TGTGCCAGCAGCCAAGAAACGGGACAGGGGGCCGTCTTGGGCACTGAAGCTTTCTTT. It codes for CASSQETGQGAVLGTEAFF.

J is TRBJ1-2 and V is TRBV6-6; 7 bases are shared with TRBD1. Losses at the gene ends were 5 bases for V and 14 bases for J; bases not matched to a gene: 17. The CDR3 runs 14 residues. Per germline, CDR1 MNHNY and CDR2 SVGAGI (reference sequence). The CDR3 sequence: CASSQIQQGTGETF. DNA of the CDR3: TGTGCCAGCAGTCAAATACAACAGGGGACCGGGGAAACCTTC.

The V and J genes are TRBV7-9 and TRBJ1-3; D may be TRBD1 (6 bases). The germline CDR1 and CDR2 sequences are SEHNR and FQNEAQ (reference sequence). The CDR3 is 13 residues long. The V end was cut by 6 bases, the J end by 9 bases, with 15 bases between. As DNA, the CDR3 is TGTGCCAGCAGGGCAGGGGTGAGCGCCACCATATATTTT. Amino acids: CASRAGVSATIYF. Together with reference TRBV7-9 and TRBJ1-3, the CDR3 gives the full variable domain: DTGVSQNPRHKITKRGQNVTFRCDPISEHNRLYWYRQTLGQGPEFLTYFQNEAQLEKSRLLSDRFSAERPKGSFSTLEIQRTEQGDSAMYLCASRAGVSATIYFGEGSWLTVV.

This clone was detected only once. V and J are TRBV4-3 and TRBJ2-5, with 10 bases lining up with TRBD1. This CDR3 contains 15 residues. Unmatched junction bases numbered 4, after V lost 4 bases and J lost 2 bases. CDR1 and CDR2 (germline): LGHNA, YSLEER. The CDR3 DNA reads as TGCGCCAGCAGCCTAGGGACAGGGGAACAAGAGACCCAGTACTTC. Protein product: CASSLGTGEQETQYF.

The J gene is TRBJ2-1, the V gene TRBV10-3; D is possibly TRBD2 (7 bases). Trimming took off 0 bases at V and 0 bases at J, with 15 bases between the two ends. Germline CDR1 reads ENHRY; CDR2 reads SYGVKD. The CDR3 runs to 18 residues. The CDR3 region has the DNA TGTGCCATCAGTGAGTCGGGGGGGGGCCCCAGCTCCTACAATGAGCAGTTCTTC. Translating it yields CAISESGGGPSSYNEQFF.

This clone occurred a few times. This chain connects TRBV2 to TRBJ1-1, with 7 bases fitting TRBD1. After removal of 5 bases from V and 8 bases from J, the junction contained 14 bases not matched to a gene. CDR1 and CDR2 (germline): SNHLY, FYNNEI. The length of the CDR3 is 15 residues. The DNA of the CDR3 is TGTGCCAGCAGTTTGGACCTCCGGGACAGTGACGAAGCTTTCTTT. Translated: CASSLDLRDSDEAFF.

The rearrangement links TRBV5-1 to TRBJ1-4; 9 bases match TRBD1. This CDR3 contains 15 residues. The V gene end was trimmed by 4 bases and the J gene end by 7 bases; junction bases not matched to a gene: 8. Germline lookup yields CDR1 SGHRS and CDR2 YFSETQ. CDR3 sequence reads: CASSPGGTGFEKLFF. The CDR3 bases are TGCGCCAGCAGCCCTGGGGGGACAGGGTTTGAAAAACTGTTTTTT.

The V gene is TRBV11-2, the J gene TRBJ1-2; D is unresolved. Per germline, CDR1 SGHAT and CDR2 FQNNGV. The germline V and J ends were trimmed by 4 bases and 4 bases, with 16 bases remaining between them. The CDR3 sequence is 15 residues long. Written as DNA, the CDR3 is TGTGCCAGCAGCTCAATATCGGGCGCGGGCTATGGCTACACCTTC. Residues: CASSSISGAGYGYTF.

A word on this clone: Sequence at one end of the junction differs from germline and may be a read error. V usage is TRBV6-1 and J usage is TRBJ1-2; possibly TRBD1 for D (6 bases). CDR1 MNHNS and CDR2 SASEGT come from the germline V gene. The CDR3 is 13 amino acids. As DNA, the CDR3 is TGTGCCAGCAGTAAGGACAGTAACTATGGCTACCCCTTC. Protein product: CASSKDSNYGYPF.

V gene TRBV6-1 combines with J gene TRBJ1-1; 9 bases are shared with TRBD1. The CDR3 is 17 residues long. V was clipped by 2 bases and J by 1 base; unmatched bases: 8. Germline V gene sequence: CDR1 MNHNS, CDR2 SASEGT. The DNA for the CDR3 is TGTGCCAGCAGTGAATCCCCACAGGGGGCAGGGAACACTGAAGCTTTCTTT. This translates into CASSESPQGAGNTEAFF.

The chain employs TRBV5-1 and TRBJ2-5, with D possibly being TRBD1 (6 bases). Germline-derived CDR1 and CDR2 are SGHRS and YFSETQ. The CDR3 runs to 15 residues. V was cut by 0 bases and J by 3 bases, with 12 bases left in between. CDR3 coding DNA: TGCGCCAGCAGCTTGGGGGGGACAACTGAAGAGACCCAGTACTTC. As protein: CASSLGGTTEETQYF.

Only a few counts were recorded for this clone. The rearrangement links TRBV25-1 to TRBJ1-1; possible D gene TRBD1, 5 bases. Germline values: CDR1 MGHDK, CDR2 SYGVNS. This CDR3 region has 13 residues. Trimming shortened V by 2 bases and J by 4 bases, and 8 bases separated the two germline ends. The CDR3 is CASSEAGVTEAFF. In DNA form, the CDR3 reads TGTGCCAGCAGTGAAGCGGGGGTCACTGAAGCTTTCTTT. The variable domain in full, with the rest retrieved from reference TRBV25-1 and TRBJ1-1, is EADIYQTPRYLVIGTGKKITLECSQTMGHDKMYWYQQDPGMELHLIHYSYGVNSTEKGDLSSESTVSRIRTEHFPLTLESARPSHTSQYLCASSEAGVTEAFFGQGTRLTVV.

This clone was seen a handful of times. V usage is TRBV6-1 and J usage is TRBJ1-1; D is unresolved. There are 12 residues in the CDR3. Trimming took off 11 bases at V and 0 bases at J, with 10 bases between the two ends. Germline CDR1 MNHNS, CDR2 SASEGT. The CDR3 loop reads CADSPMNTEAFF. As DNA, the CDR3 is TGTGCCGACTCACCTATGAACACTGAAGCTTTCTTT.

This sequence joins TRBV6-1 and TRBJ1-1, with 8 positions matching TRBD1. J lost 4 bases, V lost 3 bases, and 7 bases had no gene match. CDR1 is MNHNS and CDR2 is SASEGT in the germline V gene. This CDR3 comprises 15 residues. DNA for the CDR3: TGTGCCAGCAGTGACAGGGGGCGGAGTGGCACTGAAGCTTTCTTT. This sequence encodes CASSDRGRSGTEAFF.

This clone has just one count. This rearrangement joins TRBV18 to TRBJ2-5; D is perhaps TRBD1 (6 bases). Trimming removed 7 bases from V and 0 bases from J, with 12 bases in between. Germline values: CDR1 KGHSH, CDR2 LQKENI. This CDR3 is 14 amino acids long. CDR3 DNA sequence: TGTGCCAGCTACGTGGACAGCAACCAAGAGACCCAGTACTTC. Amino acid sequence: CASYVDSNQETQYF.

This clone was detected only a few times. The chain carries TRBV7-9 and TRBJ1-5; D might be TRBD1 (6 bases). This CDR3 contains 15 residues. CDR1 SEHNR and CDR2 FQNEAQ come from the germline V gene (reference sequence). The V gene lost 1 base and the J gene lost 8 bases, with 15 bases spanning the gap. This CDR3 is CASSLDRESGEPQHF. The DNA for the CDR3 is TGTGCCAGCAGCTTAGACAGGGAATCCGGGGAGCCCCAGCATTTT. Full variable domain (outside the CDR3, taken from reference TRBV7-9 and TRBJ1-5): DTGVSQNPRHKITKRGQNVTFRCDPISEHNRLYWYRQTLGQGPEFLTYFQNEAQLEKSRLLSDRFSAERPKGSFSTLEIQRTEQGDSAMYLCASSLDRESGEPQHFGDGTRLSIL.

The chain is built from TRBV29-1 and TRBJ1-3; 7 bases are a match to TRBD1. The ends lost 6 bases at V and 0 bases at J; junction bases unmatched: 5. Germline V lookup: CDR1 SQVTM, CDR2 ANQGSEA. The CDR3 is 14 amino acids. The CDR3 is CSVAGQSSGNTIYF. The CDR3, as DNA: TGCAGCGTCGCGGGACAGAGCTCTGGAAACACCATATATTTT.

The chain couples TRBV9 to TRBJ2-7; TRBD1 is a possible D gene (6 bases). The CDR3 spans 13 residues. V lost 3 bases and J lost 5, with 12 bases in between. Germline V gene sequence: CDR1 SGDLS, CDR2 YYNGEE. This CDR3 is CASSGYRENEQYF. The CDR3 DNA reads TGTGCCAGCAGCGGGTACAGGGAGAACGAGCAGTACTTC.

The chain employs TRBV7-2 and TRBJ1-2; a weak D match, TRBD1 (6 bases). Trimming stripped 11 bases from V and 4 bases from J, with 14 bases between. This CDR3 has 12 amino acids. CDR1 and CDR2 from the germline V gene are SGHTA and FQGNSA. CDR3 in amino acids: CAAGAVAYGYTF. The CDR3 nucleotides read TGTGCCGCGGGGGCCGTGGCCTATGGCTACACCTTC.

The V and J genes are TRBV6-1 and TRBJ2-3, with 7 bases matching TRBD2. CDR1 and CDR2 (germline): MNHNS, SASEGT. CDR3 length: 14 amino acids. Trimming at V came to 6 bases and at J to 0 bases, leaving 3 bases not matched to a gene. The CDR3 DNA is TGTGCCAGCAGCAGCGGGGATAGCACAGATACGCAGTATTTT. This sequence encodes CASSSGDSTDTQYF.

This rearrangement joins TRBV4-2 to TRBJ1-6, with TRBD1 as a possible D gene (6 bases). CDR3 length: 16 amino acids. V shed 4 bases and J shed 7 bases, with 17 bases lying between them. The germline gives CDR1 LGHNA, CDR2 YNFKEQ. CDR3 sequence: CASSRPRGQGNSPLHF. The CDR3 bases are TGTGCCAGCAGCCGGCCTCGGGGCCAGGGGAATTCACCCCTCCACTTT.

This chain connects TRBV4-1 to TRBJ1-2, with TRBD1 matching over 7 bases. V gave up 6 bases and J gave up 1 base; unmatched junction bases: 17. The CDR3 spans 18 residues. Germline V lookup: CDR1 MGHRA, CDR2 YSYEKL. The CDR3 loop is CASSLTSTYRGHNYGYTF. The CDR3 bases are TGCGCCAGCAGTCTCACCAGTACCTACAGGGGCCATAACTATGGCTACACCTTC.

The rearrangement links TRBV7-2 to TRBJ2-7; D may be TRBD2 (6 bases). This CDR3 is 13 amino acids long. V was trimmed by 4 bases and J by 4 bases, leaving 11 bases between them. Looked up from germline, CDR1 is SGHTA and CDR2 is FQGNSA. This chain's CDR3 is CASSSPREYEQYF. DNA for the CDR3: TGTGCCAGCAGCTCGCCCCGGGAGTACGAGCAGTACTTC.

The rearrangement joins TRBV9 to TRBJ2-7, with TRBD2 matching over 7 bases. J gave up 3 bases and V 0 bases, and 9 bases lay outside the gene matches. There are 16 residues in the CDR3. Germline V gene data show CDR1 as SGDLS and CDR2 as YYNGEE. CDR3 sequence (DNA): TGTGCCAGCAGCGTAGGACTAAGCGGGGCCCTCTACGAGCAGTACTTC. Translation: CASSVGLSGALYEQYF.